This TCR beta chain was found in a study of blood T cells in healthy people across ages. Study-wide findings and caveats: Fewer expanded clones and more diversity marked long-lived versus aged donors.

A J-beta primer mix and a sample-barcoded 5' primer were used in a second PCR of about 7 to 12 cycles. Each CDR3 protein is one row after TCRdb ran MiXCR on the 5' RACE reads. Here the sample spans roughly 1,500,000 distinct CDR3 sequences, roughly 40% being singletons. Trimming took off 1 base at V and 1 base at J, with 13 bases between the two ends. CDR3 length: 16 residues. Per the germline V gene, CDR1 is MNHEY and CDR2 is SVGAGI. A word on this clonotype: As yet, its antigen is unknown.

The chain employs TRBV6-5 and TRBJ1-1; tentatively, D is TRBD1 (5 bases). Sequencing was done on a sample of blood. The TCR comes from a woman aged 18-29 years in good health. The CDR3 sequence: CASSYWPGLANTEAFF. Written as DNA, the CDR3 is TGTGCCAGCAGTTACTGGCCGGGACTAGCGAACACTGAAGCTTTCTTT.